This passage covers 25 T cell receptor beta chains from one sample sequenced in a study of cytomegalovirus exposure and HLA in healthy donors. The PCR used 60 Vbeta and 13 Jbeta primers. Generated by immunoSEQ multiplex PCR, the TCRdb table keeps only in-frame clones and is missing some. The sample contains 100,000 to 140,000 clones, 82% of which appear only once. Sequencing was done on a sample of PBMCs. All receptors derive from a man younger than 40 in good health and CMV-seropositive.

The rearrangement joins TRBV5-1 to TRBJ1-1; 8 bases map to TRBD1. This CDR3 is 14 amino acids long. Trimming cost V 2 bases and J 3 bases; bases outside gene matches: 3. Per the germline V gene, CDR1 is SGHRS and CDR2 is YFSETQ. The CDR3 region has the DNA TGCGCCAGCAGCTTTCAGGACAGGGACACTGAAGCTTTCTTT. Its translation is CASSFQDRDTEAFF.

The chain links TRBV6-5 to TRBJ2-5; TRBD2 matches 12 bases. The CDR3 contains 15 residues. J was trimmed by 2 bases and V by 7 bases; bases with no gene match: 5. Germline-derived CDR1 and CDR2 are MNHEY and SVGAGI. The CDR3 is CASTWTSGAQETQYF. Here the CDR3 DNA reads TGTGCCAGCACCTGGACTAGCGGGGCACAAGAGACCCAGTACTTC.

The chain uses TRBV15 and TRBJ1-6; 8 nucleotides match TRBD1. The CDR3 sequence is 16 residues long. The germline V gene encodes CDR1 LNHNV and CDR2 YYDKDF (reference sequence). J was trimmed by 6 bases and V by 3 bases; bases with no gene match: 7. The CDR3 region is CATSRFQGAGNSPLHF. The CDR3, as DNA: TGTGCCACCAGCAGGTTTCAGGGGGCGGGTAATTCACCCCTCCACTTT.

DNA for the CDR3: TGTGCCAGTTCGGGGGGGACGTACTATGGCTACACCTTC. Amino acid sequence: CASSGGTYYGYTF. This chain connects TRBV6-5 to TRBJ1-2, with D tentatively TRBD1 (5 bases). This CDR3 has 13 residues. The V and J ends lost 9 bases and 3 bases respectively, with 14 bases between them. The germline CDR1 and CDR2 sequences are MNHEY and SVGAGI.

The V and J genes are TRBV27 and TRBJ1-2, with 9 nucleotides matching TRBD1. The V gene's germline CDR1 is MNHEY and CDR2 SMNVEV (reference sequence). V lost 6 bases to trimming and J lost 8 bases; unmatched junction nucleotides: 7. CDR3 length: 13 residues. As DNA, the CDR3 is TGTGCCAGCAGCCCCGGGACAGGGAGCGGCTACACCTTC. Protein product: CASSPGTGSGYTF.

The CDR3 region has the DNA TGTGCCAGCAGGCCCTACCTAGCGGGGGGGTTCGAGTTCTTC. As protein: CASRPYLAGGFEFF. J is TRBJ2-1 and V is TRBV7-2; 12 nucleotides line up with TRBD2. The CDR3 has 14 residues. The germline V gene encodes CDR1 SGHTA and CDR2 FQGNSA. V shed 6 bases, J shed 14 bases, and the junction held 11 bases outside the gene matches.

Here the CDR3 DNA reads TGTGCCTGGAGTGCCGGGACAGGGGGCACCATATTTGGCTACACCTTC. Its protein is CAWSAGTGGTIFGYTF. V and J are TRBV30 and TRBJ1-2, with 12 positions matching TRBD1. Germline V gene sequence: CDR1 GTSNPN, CDR2 SVGIG (reference sequence). V lost 1 base and J lost 7; bases outside the gene matches: 10. The CDR3 has 16 amino acids.

The CDR3 region is CAISESQGASQPQHF. CDR3 DNA: TGTGCCATCAGTGAGTCACAGGGTGCAAGTCAGCCCCAGCATTTT. The chain recombines TRBV10-3 with TRBJ1-5, with D possibly TRBD1 on 6 matching bases. Germline loops: CDR1 ENHRY, CDR2 SYGVKD. The CDR3 is made up of 15 amino acids. The V end lost 0 bases, the J end lost 6 bases, and 12 bases lay between the germline ends.

Here the CDR3 reads CASRGYNEQFF. CDR3 bases: TGTGCCAGCCGGGGCTACAATGAGCAGTTCTTC. The chain carries TRBV6-1 and TRBJ2-1; perhaps TRBD2 as D (5 bases). Deletions cut 8 bases from V and 3 bases from J, with 5 bases between. Germline lookup yields CDR1 MNHNS and CDR2 SASEGT. The CDR3 length is 11 residues.

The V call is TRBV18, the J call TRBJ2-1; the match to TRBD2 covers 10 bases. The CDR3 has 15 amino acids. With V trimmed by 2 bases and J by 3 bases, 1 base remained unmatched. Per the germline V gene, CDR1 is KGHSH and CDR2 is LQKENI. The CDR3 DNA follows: TGTGCCAGCTCACCAGCTAGCGGGGGCTACAATGAGCAGTTCTTC. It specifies CASSPASGGYNEQFF.

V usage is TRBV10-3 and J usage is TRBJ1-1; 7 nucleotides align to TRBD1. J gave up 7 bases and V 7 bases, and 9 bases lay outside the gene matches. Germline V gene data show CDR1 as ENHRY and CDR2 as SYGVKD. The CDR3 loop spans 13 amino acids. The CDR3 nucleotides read TGTGCCATCAAACTTAACCGGGACAGTGAAGCTTTCTTT. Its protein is CAIKLNRDSEAFF.

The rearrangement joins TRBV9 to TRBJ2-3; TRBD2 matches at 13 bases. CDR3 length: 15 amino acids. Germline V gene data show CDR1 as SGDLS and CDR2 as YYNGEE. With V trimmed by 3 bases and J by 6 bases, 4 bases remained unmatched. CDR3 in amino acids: CASSGGTSGMDTQYF. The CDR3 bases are TGTGCCAGCAGCGGTGGGACTAGCGGGATGGATACGCAGTATTTT. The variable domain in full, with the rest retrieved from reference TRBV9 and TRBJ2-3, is DSGVTQTPKHLITATGQRVTLRCSPRSGDLSVYWYQQSLDQGLQFLIQYYNGEERAKGNILERFSAQQFPDLHSELNLSSLELGDSALYFCASSGGTSGMDTQYFGPGTRLTVL.

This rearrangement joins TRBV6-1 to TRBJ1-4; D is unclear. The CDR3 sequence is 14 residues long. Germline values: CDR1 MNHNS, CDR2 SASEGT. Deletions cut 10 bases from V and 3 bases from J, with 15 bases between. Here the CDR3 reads CATSSGQSNEKLFF. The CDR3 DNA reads TGTGCCACCTCCTCGGGTCAATCTAATGAAAAACTGTTTTTT.

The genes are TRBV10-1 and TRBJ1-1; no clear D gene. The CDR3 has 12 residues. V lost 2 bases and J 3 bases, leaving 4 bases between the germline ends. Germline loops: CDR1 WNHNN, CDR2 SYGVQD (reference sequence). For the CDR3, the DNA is TGCGCCAGCAGTGAGACGGACACTGAAGCTTTCTTT. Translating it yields CASSETDTEAFF.

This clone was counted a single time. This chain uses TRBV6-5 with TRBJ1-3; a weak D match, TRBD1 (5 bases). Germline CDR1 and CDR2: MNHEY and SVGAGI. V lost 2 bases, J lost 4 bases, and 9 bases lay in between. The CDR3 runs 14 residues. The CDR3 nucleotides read TGTGCCAGCAGTTACGGGGGGTCCGGAAACACCATATATTTT. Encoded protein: CASSYGGSGNTIYF.

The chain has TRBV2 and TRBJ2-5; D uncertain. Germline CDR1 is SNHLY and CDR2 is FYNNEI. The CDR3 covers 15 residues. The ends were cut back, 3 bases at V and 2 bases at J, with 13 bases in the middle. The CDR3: CASSESGAPQETQYF. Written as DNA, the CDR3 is TGTGCCAGCAGTGAGTCCGGAGCCCCTCAAGAGACCCAGTACTTC.

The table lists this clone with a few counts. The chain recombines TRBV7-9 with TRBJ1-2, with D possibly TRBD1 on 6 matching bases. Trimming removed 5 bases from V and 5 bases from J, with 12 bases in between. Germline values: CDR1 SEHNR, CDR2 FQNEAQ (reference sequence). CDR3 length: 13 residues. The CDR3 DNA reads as TGTGCCAGCAGCCGGACAGATTTTTATGGCTACACCTTC. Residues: CASSRTDFYGYTF.

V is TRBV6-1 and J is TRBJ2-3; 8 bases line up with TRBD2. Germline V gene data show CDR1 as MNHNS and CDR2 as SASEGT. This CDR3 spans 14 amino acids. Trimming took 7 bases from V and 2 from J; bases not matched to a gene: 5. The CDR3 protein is CASNRAGVTDTQYF. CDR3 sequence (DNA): TGTGCCAGCAACAGAGCGGGGGTCACAGATACGCAGTATTTT.

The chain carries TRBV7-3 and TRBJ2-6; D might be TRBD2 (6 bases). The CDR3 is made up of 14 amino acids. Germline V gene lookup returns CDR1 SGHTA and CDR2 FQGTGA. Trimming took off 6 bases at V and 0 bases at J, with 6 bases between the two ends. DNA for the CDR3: TGTGCCAGCAGGCGGGACTCTGGGGCCAACGTCCTGACTTTC. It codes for CASRRDSGANVLTF.

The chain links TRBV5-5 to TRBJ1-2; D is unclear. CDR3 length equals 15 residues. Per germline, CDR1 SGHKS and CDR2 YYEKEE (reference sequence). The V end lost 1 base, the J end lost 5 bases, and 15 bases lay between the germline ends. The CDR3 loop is CASSLPGLAPYGYTF. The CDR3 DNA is TGTGCCAGCAGCTTGCCCGGTTTAGCCCCTTATGGCTACACCTTC. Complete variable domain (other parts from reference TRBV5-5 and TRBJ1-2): DAGVTQSPTHLIKTRGQQVTLRCSPISGHKSVSWYQQVLGQGPQFIFQYYEKEERGRGNFPDRFSARQFPNYSSELNVNALLLGDSALYLCASSLPGLAPYGYTFGSGTRLTVV.

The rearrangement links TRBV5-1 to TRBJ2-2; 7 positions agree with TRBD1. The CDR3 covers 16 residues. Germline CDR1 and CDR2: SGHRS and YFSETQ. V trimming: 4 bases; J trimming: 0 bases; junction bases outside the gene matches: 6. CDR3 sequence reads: CASSLGGTANTGELFF. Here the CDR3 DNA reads TGCGCCAGCAGCCTGGGTGGGACAGCGAACACCGGGGAGCTGTTTTTT.

The CDR3 here is CASSTRGGINYGYTF. CDR3 sequence (DNA): TGTGCCAGCAGCACGAGGGGGGGAATTAACTATGGCTACACCTTC. This chain links TRBV6-5 with TRBJ1-2; maybe TRBD1 (6 bases). With 6 bases removed from V and 1 base from J, the gap between germline ends came to 15 bases. This CDR3 spans 15 amino acids. Germline values: CDR1 MNHEY, CDR2 SVGAGI.

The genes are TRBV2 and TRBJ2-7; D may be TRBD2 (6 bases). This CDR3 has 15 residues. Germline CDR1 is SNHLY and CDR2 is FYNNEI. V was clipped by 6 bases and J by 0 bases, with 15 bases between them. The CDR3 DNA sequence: TGTGCCAGCAGACACAGCGGGCCGAGCTCCTACGAGCAGTACTTC. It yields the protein CASRHSGPSSYEQYF.

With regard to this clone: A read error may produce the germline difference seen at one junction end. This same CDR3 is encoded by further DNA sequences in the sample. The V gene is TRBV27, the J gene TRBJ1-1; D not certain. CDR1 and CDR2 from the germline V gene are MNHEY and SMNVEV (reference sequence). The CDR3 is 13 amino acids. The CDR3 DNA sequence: TGTGCCAGTAGTTTATCGATAGCCCGTGAAGCTTTCTTT. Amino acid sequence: CASSLSIAREAFF.

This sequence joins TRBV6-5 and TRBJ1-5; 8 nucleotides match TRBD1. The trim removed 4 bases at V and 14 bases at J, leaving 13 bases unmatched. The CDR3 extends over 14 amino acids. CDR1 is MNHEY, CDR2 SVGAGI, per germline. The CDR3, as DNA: TGTGCCAGCAGTTTCCGGGACAGGATCCGGGAAGAGCATTTT. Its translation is CASSFRDRIREEHF.